This record looks at one TCR beta chain sequence and its context. V was cut by 3 bases and J by 4 bases, with 4 bases left in between. The CDR3 totals 12 residues. This sample stems from a study of blood T cell repertoires in COVID-19. About the research overall: The samples span acute and convalescent COVID-19 from the United States, Italy and Spain. Sources were T cells, B-cell-depleted T cells, or PBMCs; the material itself was cDNA or gDNA.

Clones were sequenced by immunoSEQ multiplex PCR, and TCRdb holds only the in-frame ones, with some missing. This sample has about 22,000 clones; less than 95% occur once, and the top ten carry about 2.5%. The chain couples TRBV12-3 or TRBV12-4 to TRBJ1-3; no clear D. Material for sequencing was peripheral blood. The source is a man aged 70-80 years with acute or convalescent COVID-19. CDR3 amino acids: CASSFRGNTIYF. The CDR3 DNA sequence: TGTGCCAGCAGTTTCCGGGGAAACACCATATATTTT.